This T cell receptor beta chain was recovered during a study of T-cell reconstitution after alpha-beta-depleted transplantation in children. Study-wide results and caveats: T-cell numbers and diversity one year post-transplant derived largely from freshly generated T cells. Alpha-beta T cells about two months after transplant reportedly derived from several hundred expanded graft clones.

The CDR3 has 16 amino acids. Looked up from germline, CDR1 is DFQATT and CDR2 is SNEGSKA (reference sequence). V was pared by 1 base and J by 0 bases, with 13 bases between. Unique molecular identifiers were incorporated during preparation of the TCRbeta library. TCRdb analysed the PCR reads with MiXCR anew, one entry per CDR3 protein. This sample has about 900,000 distinct CDR3 sequences, with 25% to 35% found just once. Notes on this clonotype: Its target is unknown.

Sample: PBMCs, mostly from graft donor cells, taken 360 days after TCRalphabeta/CD19-depleted stem cell transplant. The genes are TRBV20-1 and TRBJ1-5, with D perhaps matching TRBD1 (5 bases). The receptor was isolated from a boy in the first two years of life who had a stem cell transplant for SCID, so the T cells may come from the graft donor. CDR3 sequence (DNA): TGCAGTGCTAGAGTAGGGGAAAACTATAGCAATCAGCCCCAGCATTTT. This translates into CSARVGENYSNQPQHF.